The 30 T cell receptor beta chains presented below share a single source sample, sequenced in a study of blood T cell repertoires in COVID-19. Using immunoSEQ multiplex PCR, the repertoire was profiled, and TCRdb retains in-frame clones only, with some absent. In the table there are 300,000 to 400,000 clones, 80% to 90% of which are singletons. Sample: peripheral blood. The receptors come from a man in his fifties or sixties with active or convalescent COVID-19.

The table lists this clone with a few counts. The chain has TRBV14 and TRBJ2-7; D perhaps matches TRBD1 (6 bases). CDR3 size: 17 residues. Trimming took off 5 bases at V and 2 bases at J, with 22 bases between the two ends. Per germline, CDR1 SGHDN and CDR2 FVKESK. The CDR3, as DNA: TGTGCCAGCAGCAGAGCATCAACAGGGACCGTCCCCTACGAGCAGTACTTC. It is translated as CASSRASTGTVPYEQYF. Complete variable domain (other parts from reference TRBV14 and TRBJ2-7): EAGVTQFPSHSVIEKGQTVTLRCDPISGHDNLYWYRRVMGKEIKFLLHFVKESKQDESGMPNNRFLAERTGGTYSTLKVQPAELEDSGVYFCASSRASTGTVPYEQYFGPGTRLTVT.

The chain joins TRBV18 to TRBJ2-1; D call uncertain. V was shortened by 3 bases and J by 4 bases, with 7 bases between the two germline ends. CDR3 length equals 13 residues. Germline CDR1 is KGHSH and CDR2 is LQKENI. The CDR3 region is CASSPAPYNEQFF. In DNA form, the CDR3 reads TGTGCCAGCTCACCTGCGCCTTACAATGAGCAGTTCTTC.

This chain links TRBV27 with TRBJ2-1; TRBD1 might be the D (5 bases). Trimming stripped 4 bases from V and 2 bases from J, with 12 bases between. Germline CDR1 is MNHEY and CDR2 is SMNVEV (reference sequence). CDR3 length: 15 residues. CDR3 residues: CASSSGLPPYNEQFF. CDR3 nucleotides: TGTGCCAGCAGTTCAGGGCTTCCCCCCTACAATGAGCAGTTCTTC.

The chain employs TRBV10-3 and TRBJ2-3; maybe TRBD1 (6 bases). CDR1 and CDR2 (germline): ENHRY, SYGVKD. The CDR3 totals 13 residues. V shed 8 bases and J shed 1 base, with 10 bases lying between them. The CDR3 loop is CAIRGHGTDTQYF. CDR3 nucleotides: TGTGCCATCCGGGGACATGGCACAGATACGCAGTATTTT.

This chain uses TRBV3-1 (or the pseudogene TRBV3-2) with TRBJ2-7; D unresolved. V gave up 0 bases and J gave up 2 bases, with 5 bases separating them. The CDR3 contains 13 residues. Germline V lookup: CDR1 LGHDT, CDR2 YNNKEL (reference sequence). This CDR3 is CASSQDTPYEQYF. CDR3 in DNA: TGTGCCAGCAGCCAAGACACACCCTACGAGCAGTACTTC.

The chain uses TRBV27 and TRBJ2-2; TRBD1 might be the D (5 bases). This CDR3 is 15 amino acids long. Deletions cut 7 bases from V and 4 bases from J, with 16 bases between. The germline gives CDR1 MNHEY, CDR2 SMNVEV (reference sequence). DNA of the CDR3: TGTGCCAGCAAATCCCGCAGGGCCTCCACCGGGGAGCTGTTTTTT. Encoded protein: CASKSRRASTGELFF.

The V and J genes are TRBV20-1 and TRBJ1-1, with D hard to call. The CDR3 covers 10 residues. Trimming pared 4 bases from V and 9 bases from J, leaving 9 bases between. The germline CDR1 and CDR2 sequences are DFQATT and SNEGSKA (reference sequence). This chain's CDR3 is CSAMVVQAFF. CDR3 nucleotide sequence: TGCAGTGCTATGGTAGTCCAAGCTTTCTTT.

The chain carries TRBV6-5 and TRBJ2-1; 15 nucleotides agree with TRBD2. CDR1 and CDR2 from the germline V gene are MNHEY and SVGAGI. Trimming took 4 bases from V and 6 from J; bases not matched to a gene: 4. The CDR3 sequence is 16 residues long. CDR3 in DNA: TGTGCCAGCAGTTGGGGACTAGCGGGAGGAGTCAATGAGCAGTTCTTC. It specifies CASSWGLAGGVNEQFF.

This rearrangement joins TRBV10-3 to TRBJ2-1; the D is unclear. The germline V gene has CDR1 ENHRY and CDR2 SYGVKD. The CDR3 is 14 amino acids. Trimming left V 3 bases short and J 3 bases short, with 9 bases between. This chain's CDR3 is CAISEIGDYNEQFF. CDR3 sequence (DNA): TGTGCCATCAGTGAAATCGGTGACTACAATGAGCAGTTCTTC.

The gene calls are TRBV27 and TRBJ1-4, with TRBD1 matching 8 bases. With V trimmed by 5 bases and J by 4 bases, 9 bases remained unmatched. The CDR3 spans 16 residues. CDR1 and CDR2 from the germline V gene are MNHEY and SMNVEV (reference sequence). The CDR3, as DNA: TGTGCCAGCAGTCGATCTGGGACAGGTATTAATGAAAAACTGTTTTTT. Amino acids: CASSRSGTGINEKLFF.

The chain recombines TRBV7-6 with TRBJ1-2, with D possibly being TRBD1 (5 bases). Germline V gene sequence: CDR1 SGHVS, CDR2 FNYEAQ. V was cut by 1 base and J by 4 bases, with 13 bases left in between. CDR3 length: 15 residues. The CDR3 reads CASSLGGEGSYGYTF. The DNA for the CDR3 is TGTGCCAGCAGCTTAGGGGGGGAGGGGAGCTATGGCTACACCTTC.

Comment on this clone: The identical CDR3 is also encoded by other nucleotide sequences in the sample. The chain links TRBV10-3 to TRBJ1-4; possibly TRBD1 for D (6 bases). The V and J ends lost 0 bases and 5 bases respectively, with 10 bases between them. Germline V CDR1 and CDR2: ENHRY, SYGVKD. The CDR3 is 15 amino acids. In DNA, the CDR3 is TGTGCCATCAGTGAGTCGACAGGTCCGAATGAAAAACTGTTTTTT. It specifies CAISESTGPNEKLFF.

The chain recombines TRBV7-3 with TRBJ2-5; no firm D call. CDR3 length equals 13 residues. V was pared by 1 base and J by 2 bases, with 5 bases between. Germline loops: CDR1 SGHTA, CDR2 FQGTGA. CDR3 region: CASSLIPQETQYF. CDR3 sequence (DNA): TGTGCCAGCAGCTTAATCCCTCAAGAGACCCAGTACTTC.

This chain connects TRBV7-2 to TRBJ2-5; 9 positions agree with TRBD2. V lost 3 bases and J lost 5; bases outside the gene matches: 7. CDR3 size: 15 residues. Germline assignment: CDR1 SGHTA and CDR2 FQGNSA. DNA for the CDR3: TGTGCCAGCAGCTTTGCTAGCGGGGATCGCGAGACCCAGTACTTC. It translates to CASSFASGDRETQYF.

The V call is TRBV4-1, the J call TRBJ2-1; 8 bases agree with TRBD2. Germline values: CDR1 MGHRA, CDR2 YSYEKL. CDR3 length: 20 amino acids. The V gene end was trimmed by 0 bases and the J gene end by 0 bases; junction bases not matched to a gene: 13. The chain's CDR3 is CASSQDQGSGTWGSYNEQFF. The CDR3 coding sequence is TGCGCCAGCAGCCAAGATCAAGGTAGCGGGACCTGGGGCTCCTACAATGAGCAGTTCTTC.

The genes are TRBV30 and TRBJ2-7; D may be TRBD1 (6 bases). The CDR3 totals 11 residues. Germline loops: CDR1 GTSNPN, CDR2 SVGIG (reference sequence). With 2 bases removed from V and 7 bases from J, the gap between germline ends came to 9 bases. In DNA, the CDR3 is TGTGCCTGGAGTTGGGGGCATGAGCAGTACTTC. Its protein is CAWSWGHEQYF.

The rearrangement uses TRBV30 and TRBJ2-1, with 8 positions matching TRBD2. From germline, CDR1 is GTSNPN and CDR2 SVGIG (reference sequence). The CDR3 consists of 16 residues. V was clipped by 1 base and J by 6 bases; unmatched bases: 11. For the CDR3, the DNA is TGTGCCTGGAGTGAGTCTTTGAGCGGGAGAGCCAATGAGCAGTTCTTC. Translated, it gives CAWSESLSGRANEQFF.

CDR3 residues: CASSQDKVADLRETQYF. CDR3 in DNA: TGTGCCAGCAGCCAAGATAAGGTAGCGGACCTCCGAGAGACCCAGTACTTC. V gene TRBV3-1 (or the pseudogene TRBV3-2) combines with J gene TRBJ2-5; D perhaps matches TRBD2 (6 bases). Per the germline V gene, CDR1 is LGHDT and CDR2 is YNNKEL (reference sequence). Trimming took off 0 bases at V and 4 bases at J, with 18 bases between the two ends. This CDR3 comprises 17 residues.

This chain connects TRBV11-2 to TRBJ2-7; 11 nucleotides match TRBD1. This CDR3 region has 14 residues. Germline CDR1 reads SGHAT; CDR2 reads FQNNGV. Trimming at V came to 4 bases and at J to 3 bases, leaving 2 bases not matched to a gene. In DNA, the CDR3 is TGTGCCAGCAGCTACGGGACAGGGGGCTACGAGCAGTACTTC. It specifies CASSYGTGGYEQYF.

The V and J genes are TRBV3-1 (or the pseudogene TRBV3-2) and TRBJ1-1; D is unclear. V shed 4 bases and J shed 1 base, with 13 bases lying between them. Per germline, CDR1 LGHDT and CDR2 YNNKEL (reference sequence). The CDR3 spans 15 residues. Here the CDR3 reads CASSREGAPNTEAFF. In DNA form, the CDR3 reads TGTGCCAGCAGCCGCGAGGGAGCCCCGAACACTGAAGCTTTCTTT.

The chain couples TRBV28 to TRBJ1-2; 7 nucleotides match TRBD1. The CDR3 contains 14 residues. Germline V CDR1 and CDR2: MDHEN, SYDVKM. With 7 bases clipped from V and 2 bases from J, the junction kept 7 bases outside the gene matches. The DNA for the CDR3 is TGTGCCAGCACGTGGGACAGTTACAACTATGGCTACACCTTC. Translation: CASTWDSYNYGYTF.

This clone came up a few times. CDR3: CASSPQGEGTEAFF. In DNA form, the CDR3 reads TGTGCCAGCAGCCCTCAGGGGGAAGGGACTGAAGCTTTCTTT. V and J are TRBV7-3 and TRBJ1-1, with TRBD1 matching 7 bases. V was clipped by 5 bases and J by 5 bases; unmatched bases: 8. The germline V gene encodes CDR1 SGHTA and CDR2 FQGTGA. The CDR3 is made up of 14 amino acids.

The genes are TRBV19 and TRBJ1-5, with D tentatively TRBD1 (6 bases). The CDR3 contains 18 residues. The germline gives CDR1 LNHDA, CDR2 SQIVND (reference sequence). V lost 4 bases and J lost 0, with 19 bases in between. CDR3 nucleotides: TGTGCCAGTAGTACCCCGGACAGCCCTCAATATAGCAATCAGCCCCAGCATTTT. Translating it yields CASSTPDSPQYSNQPQHF.

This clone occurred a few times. In DNA form, the CDR3 reads TGTGCCAGCAGCTTAAATCGACTAGTTGACGAGCAGTACTTC. Translated, it gives CASSLNRLVDEQYF. The chain couples TRBV11-3 to TRBJ2-7; the D gene is possibly TRBD2 (6 bases). In germline, CDR1 is SGHNT, CDR2 YENEEA. Trimming cost V 2 bases and J 5 bases, with 13 bases left between them. The CDR3 extends over 14 amino acids.

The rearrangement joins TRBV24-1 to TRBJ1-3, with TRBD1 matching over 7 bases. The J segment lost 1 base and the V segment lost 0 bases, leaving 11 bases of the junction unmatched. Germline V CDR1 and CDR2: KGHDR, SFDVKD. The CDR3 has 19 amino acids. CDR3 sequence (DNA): TGTGCCACCAGTGATTTGCTAGAAATACAGGGGTTTTCTGGAAACACCATATATTTT. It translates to CATSDLLEIQGFSGNTIYF.

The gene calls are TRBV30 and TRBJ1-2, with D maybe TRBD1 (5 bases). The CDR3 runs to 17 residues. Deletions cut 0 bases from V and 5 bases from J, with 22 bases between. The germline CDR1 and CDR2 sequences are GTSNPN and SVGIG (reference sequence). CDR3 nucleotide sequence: TGTGCCTGGAGTGTCTCCGGACACCGATTCCGAAGTTATGGCTACACCTTC. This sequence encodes CAWSVSGHRFRSYGYTF. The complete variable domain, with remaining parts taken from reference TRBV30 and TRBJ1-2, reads SQTIHQWPATLVQPVGSPLSLECTVEGTSNPNLYWYRQAAGRGLQLLFYSVGIGQISSEVPQNLSASRPQDRQFILSSKKLLLSDSGFYLCAWSVSGHRFRSYGYTFGSGTRLTVV.

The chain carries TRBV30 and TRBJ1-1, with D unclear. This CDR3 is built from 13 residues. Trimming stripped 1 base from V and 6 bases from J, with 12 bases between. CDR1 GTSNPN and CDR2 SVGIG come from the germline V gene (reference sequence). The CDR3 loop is CAWSAMGTSEAFF. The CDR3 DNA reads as TGTGCCTGGAGTGCAATGGGCACCTCTGAAGCTTTCTTT.

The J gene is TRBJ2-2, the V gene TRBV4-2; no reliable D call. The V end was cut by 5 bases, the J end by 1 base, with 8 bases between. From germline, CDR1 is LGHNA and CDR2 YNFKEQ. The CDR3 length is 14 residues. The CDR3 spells CASSSRLNTGELFF. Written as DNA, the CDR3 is TGTGCCAGCAGCTCACGACTGAACACCGGGGAGCTGTTTTTT.

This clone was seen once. As DNA, the CDR3 is TGTGCCAGCAGCCAGACAGGGGGCGGCTATGGCTACACCTTC. Translating gives CASSQTGGGYGYTF. The chain is built from TRBV7-2 and TRBJ1-2, with 10 positions matching TRBD1. The CDR3 consists of 14 residues. Germline V gene lookup returns CDR1 SGHTA and CDR2 FQGNSA. V shed 5 bases and J 4 bases; nucleotides not matched to a gene: 4.

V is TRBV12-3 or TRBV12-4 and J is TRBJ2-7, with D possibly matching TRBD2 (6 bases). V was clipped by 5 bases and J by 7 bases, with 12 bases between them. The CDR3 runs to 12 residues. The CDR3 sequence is CASSRPAGEQYF. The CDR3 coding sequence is TGTGCCAGCAGTAGGCCCGCGGGGGAGCAGTACTTC.